One and the same sample provided the 3 T cell receptor beta chains below, sequenced in a study of breast tumors, draining lymph nodes, adjacent tissues. Samples came from axillary lymph nodes draining the breast cancer. In TCRdb, the multiplex PCR reads were re-called with MiXCR into one record per CDR3 protein. The sample contains roughly 220,000 distinct CDR3 sequences, less than 45% of which appear only once. The sample taken for sequencing was axillary lymph node tissue. The receptors originated from a female donor with breast cancer. Some clones in this sample may be carry-over from other donors' samples.

This clonotype came up many times. The chain is built from TRBV24-1 and TRBJ2-7, with 10 bases lining up with TRBD2. The V gene end was trimmed by 4 bases and the J gene end by 0 bases; junction bases not matched to a gene: 2. CDR1 and CDR2 from the germline V gene are KGHDR and SFDVKD. The CDR3 is made up of 15 amino acids. The CDR3 coding sequence is TGTGCCACCAGTGACCCTAGCGGGAGCTCCTACGAGCAGTACTTC. Protein: CATSDPSGSSYEQYF.

In the case of this clonotype: A much larger clone sits a single nucleotide away, making a read error possible. No conserved phenylalanine or tryptophan ends this CDR3, so it is likely a read error. This sequence joins TRBV7-8 and TRBJ1-1; no definite D call. The V and J ends lost 5 bases and 2 bases respectively, with 9 bases between them. Looked up from germline, CDR1 is SGHVS and CDR2 is FQNEAQ. This CDR3 has 13 amino acids. The DNA for the CDR3 is TGTGCCAGCAGCCCCTCGATAAACACTGAAGCTTTCCTT. It specifies CASSPSINTEAFL.

For this clonotype: The CDR3 ends on some other residue instead of the conserved phenylalanine or tryptophan, so this is likely a read error. The DNA is left out, because the CDR3 cannot be placed on it with certainty; the CDR3 is given as TCRdb lists it. This sequence joins TRBV2 and TRBJ1-4. Germline V CDR1 and CDR2: SNHLY, FYNNEI. Both ends counted, the CDR3 spans 10 residues. This CDR3 reads CASSEAVGFG.